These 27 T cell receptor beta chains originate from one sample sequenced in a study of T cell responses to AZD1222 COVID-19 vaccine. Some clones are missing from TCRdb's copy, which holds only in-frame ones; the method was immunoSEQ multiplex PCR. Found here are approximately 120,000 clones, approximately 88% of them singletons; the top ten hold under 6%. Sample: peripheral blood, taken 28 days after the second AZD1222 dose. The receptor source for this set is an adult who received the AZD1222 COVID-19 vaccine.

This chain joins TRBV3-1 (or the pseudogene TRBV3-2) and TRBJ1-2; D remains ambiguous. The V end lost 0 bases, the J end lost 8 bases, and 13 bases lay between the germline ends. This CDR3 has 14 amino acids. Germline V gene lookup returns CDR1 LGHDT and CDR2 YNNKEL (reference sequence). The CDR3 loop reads CASSQDGSGNGYTF. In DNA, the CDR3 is TGTGCCAGCAGCCAAGATGGATCCGGGAACGGCTACACCTTC.

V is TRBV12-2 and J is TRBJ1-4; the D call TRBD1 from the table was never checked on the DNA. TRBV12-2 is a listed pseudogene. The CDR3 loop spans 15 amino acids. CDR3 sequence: CASRSGTGVDEKLFF. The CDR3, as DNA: TGTGCAAGTCGCTCCGGGACAGGTGTTGATGAAAAACTGTTTTTT.

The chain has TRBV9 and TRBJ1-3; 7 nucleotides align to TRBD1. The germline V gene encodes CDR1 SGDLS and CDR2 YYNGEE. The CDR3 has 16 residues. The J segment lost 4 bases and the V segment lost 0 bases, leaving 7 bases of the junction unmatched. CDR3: CASSVGLWDSGNTIYF. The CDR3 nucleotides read TGTGCCAGCAGCGTAGGCTTATGGGACAGCGGAAACACCATATATTTT.

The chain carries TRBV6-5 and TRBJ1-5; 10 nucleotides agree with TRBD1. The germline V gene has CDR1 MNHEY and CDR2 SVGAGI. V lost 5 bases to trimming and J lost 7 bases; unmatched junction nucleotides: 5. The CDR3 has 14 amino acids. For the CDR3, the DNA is TGTGCCAGCAGTAGACAGGGGGCGCGACAGCCCCAGCATTTT. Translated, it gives CASSRQGARQPQHF.

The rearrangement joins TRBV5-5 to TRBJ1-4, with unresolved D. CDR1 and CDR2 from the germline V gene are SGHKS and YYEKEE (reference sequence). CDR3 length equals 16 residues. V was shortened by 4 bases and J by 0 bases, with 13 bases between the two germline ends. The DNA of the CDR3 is TGTGCCAGCAGCCGACCCGGGAGCACAACTAATGAAAAACTGTTTTTT. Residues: CASSRPGSTTNEKLFF.

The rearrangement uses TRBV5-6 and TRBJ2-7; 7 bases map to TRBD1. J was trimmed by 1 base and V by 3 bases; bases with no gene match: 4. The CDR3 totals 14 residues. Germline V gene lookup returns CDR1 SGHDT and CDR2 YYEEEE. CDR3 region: CASSWGQPSYEQYF. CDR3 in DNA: TGTGCCAGCAGCTGGGGACAGCCTTCCTACGAGCAGTACTTC.

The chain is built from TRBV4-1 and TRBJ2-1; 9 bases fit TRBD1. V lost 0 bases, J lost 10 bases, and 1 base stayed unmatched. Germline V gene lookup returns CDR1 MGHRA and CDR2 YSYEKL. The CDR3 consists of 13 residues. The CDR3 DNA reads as TGCGCCAGCAGCCAAGATGACAGGGGGGAGCAGTTCTTC. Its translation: CASSQDDRGEQFF.

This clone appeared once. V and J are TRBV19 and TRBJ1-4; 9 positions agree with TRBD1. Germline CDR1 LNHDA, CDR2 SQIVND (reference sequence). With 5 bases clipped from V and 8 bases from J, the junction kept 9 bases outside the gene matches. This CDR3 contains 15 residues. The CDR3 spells CASSFPGQGMEKLFF. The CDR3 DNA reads TGTGCCAGTAGTTTTCCCGGACAGGGGATGGAAAAACTGTTTTTT.

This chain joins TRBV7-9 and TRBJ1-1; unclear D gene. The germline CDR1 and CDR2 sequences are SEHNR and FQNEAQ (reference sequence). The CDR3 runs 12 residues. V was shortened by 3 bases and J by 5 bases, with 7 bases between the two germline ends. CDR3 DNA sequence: TGTGCCAGCAGCTTTTCTGGGACTGAAGCTTTCTTT. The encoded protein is CASSFSGTEAFF.

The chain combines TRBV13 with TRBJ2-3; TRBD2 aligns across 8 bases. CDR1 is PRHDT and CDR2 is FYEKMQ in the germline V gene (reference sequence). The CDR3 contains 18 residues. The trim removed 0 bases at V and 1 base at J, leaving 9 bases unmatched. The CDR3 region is CASSLGRGDPGGTDTQYF. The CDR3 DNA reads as TGTGCCAGCAGCTTAGGGCGGGGGGATCCTGGGGGCACAGATACGCAGTATTTT.

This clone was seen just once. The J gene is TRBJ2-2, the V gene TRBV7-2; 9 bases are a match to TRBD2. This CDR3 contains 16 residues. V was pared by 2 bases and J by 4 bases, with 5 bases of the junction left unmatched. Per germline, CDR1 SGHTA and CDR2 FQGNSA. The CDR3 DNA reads TGTGCCAGCAGCTTAAGGCTAGCGGGGTCCACCGGGGAGCTGTTTTTT. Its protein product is CASSLRLAGSTGELFF.

CDR3 sequence: CASSRTGNGYTF. The DNA of the CDR3 is TGTGCCAGCAGTCGTACAGGGAATGGCTACACCTTC. V gene TRBV6-5 combines with J gene TRBJ1-2, with D tentatively TRBD1 (6 bases). Germline CDR1 reads MNHEY; CDR2 reads SVGAGI. The V end lost 5 bases, the J end lost 6 bases, and 10 bases lay between the germline ends. This CDR3 spans 12 amino acids.

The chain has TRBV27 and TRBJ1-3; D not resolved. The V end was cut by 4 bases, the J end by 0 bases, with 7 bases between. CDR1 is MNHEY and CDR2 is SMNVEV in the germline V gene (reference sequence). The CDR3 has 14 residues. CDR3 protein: CASSSGFSGNTIYF. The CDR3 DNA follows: TGTGCCAGCAGTTCGGGATTCTCTGGAAACACCATATATTTT.

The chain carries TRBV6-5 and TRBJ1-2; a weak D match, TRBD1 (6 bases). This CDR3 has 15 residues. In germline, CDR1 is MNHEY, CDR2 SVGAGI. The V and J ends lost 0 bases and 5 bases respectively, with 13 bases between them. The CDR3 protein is CASSYSGQGIYGYTF. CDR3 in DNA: TGTGCCAGCAGTTACTCGGGGCAGGGGATATATGGCTACACCTTC.

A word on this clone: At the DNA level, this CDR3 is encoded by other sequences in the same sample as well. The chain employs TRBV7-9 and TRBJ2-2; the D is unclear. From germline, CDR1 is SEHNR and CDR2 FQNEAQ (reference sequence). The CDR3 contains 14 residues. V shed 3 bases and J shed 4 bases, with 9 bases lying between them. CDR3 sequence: CASSLGLSTGELFF. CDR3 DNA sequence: TGTGCCAGCAGCTTGGGGTTGAGCACCGGGGAGCTGTTTTTT.

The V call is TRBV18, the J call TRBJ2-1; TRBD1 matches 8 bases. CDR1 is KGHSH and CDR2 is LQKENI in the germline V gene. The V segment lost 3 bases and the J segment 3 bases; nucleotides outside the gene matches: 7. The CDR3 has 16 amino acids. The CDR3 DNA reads TGTGCCAGCTCACCTGCCGGGACAGGTGGCTACAATGAGCAGTTCTTC. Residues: CASSPAGTGGYNEQFF. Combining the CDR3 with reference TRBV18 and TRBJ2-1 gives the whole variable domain NAGVMQNPRHLVRRRGQEARLRCSPMKGHSHVYWYRQLPEEGLKFMVYLQKENIIDESGMPKERFSAEFPKEGPSILRIQQVVRGDSAAYFCASSPAGTGGYNEQFFGPGTRLTVL.

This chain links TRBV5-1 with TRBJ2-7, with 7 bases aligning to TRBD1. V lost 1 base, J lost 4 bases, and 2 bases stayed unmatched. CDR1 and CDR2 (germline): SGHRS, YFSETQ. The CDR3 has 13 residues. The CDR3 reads CASSLRQGYEQYF. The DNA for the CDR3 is TGCGCCAGCAGCTTGCGACAGGGTTACGAGCAGTACTTC.

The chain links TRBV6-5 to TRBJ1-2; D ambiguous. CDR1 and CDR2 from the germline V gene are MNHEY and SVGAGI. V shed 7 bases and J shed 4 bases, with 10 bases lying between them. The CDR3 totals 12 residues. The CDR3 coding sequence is TGTGCCAGCAACGGAGAAAGCTATGGCTACACCTTC. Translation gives CASNGESYGYTF.

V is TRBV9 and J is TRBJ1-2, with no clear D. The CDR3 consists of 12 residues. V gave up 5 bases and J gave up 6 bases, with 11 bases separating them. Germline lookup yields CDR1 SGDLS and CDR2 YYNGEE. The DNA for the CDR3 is TGTGCCAGCAGGGCCCGCGGGGATGGCTACACCTTC. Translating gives CASRARGDGYTF.

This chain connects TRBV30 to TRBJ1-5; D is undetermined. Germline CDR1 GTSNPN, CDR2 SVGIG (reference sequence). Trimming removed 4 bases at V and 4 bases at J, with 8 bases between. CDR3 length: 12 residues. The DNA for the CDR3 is TGTGCCTGGAAGGGTACGAATCAGCCCCAGCATTTT. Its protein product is CAWKGTNQPQHF.

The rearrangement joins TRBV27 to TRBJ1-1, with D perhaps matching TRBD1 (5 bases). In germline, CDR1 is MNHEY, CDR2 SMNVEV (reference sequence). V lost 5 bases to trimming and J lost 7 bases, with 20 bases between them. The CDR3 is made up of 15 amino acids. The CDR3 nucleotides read TGTGCCAGCAGTCGATGGGGACTCGGGGACCGTGAAGCTTTCTTT. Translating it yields CASSRWGLGDREAFF.

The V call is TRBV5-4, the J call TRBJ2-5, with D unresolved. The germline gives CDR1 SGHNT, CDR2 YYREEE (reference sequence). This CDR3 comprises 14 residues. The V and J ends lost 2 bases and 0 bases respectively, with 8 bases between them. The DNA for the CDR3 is TGTGCCAGCAGCTTAAGGGCAGACCAAGAGACCCAGTACTTC. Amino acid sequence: CASSLRADQETQYF.

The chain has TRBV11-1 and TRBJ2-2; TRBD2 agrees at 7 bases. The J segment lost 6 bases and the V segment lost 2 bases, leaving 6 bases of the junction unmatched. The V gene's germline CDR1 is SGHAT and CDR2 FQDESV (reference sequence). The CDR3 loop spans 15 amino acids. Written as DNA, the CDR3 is TGTGCCAGCAGCTTATGGGGGGGTGACGCCGGGGAGCTGTTTTTT. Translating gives CASSLWGGDAGELFF.

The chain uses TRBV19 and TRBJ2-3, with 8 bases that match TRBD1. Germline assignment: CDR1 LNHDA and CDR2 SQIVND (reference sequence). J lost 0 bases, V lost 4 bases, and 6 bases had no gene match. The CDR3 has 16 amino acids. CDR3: CASSNQRTGSTDTQYF. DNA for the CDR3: TGTGCCAGTAGTAACCAAAGGACAGGGAGCACAGATACGCAGTATTTT.

The CDR3 region has the DNA TGTGCCAGTAGCATCAGAGGAGCAACTAATGAAAAACTGTTTTTT. As protein: CASSIRGATNEKLFF. The chain carries TRBV19 and TRBJ1-4; no clear D. The germline V gene encodes CDR1 LNHDA and CDR2 SQIVND (reference sequence). Trimming shortened V by 6 bases and J by 0 bases, and 11 bases separated the two germline ends. The CDR3 has 15 amino acids.

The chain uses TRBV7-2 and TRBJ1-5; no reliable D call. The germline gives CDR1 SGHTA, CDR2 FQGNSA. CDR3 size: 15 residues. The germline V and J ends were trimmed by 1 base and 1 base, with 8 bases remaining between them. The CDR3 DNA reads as TGTGCCAGCAGCTTAGATCCGGCGAGCAATCAGCCCCAGCATTTT. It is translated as CASSLDPASNQPQHF.

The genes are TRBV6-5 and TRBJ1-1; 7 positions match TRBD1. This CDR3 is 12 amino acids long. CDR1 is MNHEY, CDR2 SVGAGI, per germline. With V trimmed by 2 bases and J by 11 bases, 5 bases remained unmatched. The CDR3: CASSYRGGLAFF. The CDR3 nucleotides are TGTGCCAGCAGTTACAGAGGGGGCTTGGCTTTCTTT.